The 26 T cell receptor beta chains below come from one sample, sequenced in a study of blood T cell repertoires in COVID-19. Sequencing was performed with immunoSEQ multiplex PCR; in TCRdb, only in-frame clones are kept and a portion is missing. In the table there are under 500,000 clones, nearly 90% of which are singletons. The sequencing input was PBMCs or T cells enriched from blood (not recorded which). The source of these receptors is a woman younger than 35 with acute COVID-19.

V and J are TRBV7-3 and TRBJ2-2; possibly TRBD1 for D (5 bases). The CDR3 extends over 13 amino acids. Germline V gene sequence: CDR1 SGHTA, CDR2 FQGTGA. Trimming shortened V by 8 bases and J by 1 base, and 8 bases separated the two germline ends. The chain's CDR3 is CASGQGNTGELFF. The CDR3 DNA sequence: TGTGCCAGCGGCCAGGGGAACACCGGGGAGCTGTTTTTT.

The chain carries TRBV7-3 and TRBJ2-3; D unresolved. Per germline, CDR1 SGHTA and CDR2 FQGTGA. The CDR3 loop spans 13 amino acids. V was cut by 5 bases and J by 2 bases, with 8 bases left in between. The CDR3 DNA reads TGTGCCAGCAGCGCGGCCGCCACAGATACGCAGTATTTT. Amino acid sequence: CASSAAATDTQYF. The variable domain in full, completed from reference TRBV7-3 and TRBJ2-3, reads GAGVSQTPSNKVTEKGKYVELRCDPISGHTALYWYRQSLGQGPEFLIYFQGTGAADDSGLPNDRFFAVRPEGSVSTLKIQRTERGDSAVYLCASSAAATDTQYFGPGTRLTVL.

This clone was seen a handful of times. The rearrangement uses TRBV6-4 and TRBJ1-1; no clear D gene. The CDR3 is made up of 13 amino acids. The germline V gene has CDR1 MRHNA and CDR2 SNTAGT. V was clipped by 6 bases and J by 2 bases, with 10 bases between them. The CDR3 here is CASRADKNTEAFF. CDR3 DNA: TGTGCCAGCAGGGCAGACAAAAACACTGAAGCTTTCTTT.

The V call is TRBV18, the J call TRBJ2-5; 11 nucleotides match TRBD2. This CDR3 is built from 15 residues. Germline V lookup: CDR1 KGHSH, CDR2 LQKENI. Germline trimming cut 6 bases from V and 4 bases from J; bases unmatched to any gene: 7. The CDR3 sequence is CASSPGLAGPETQYF. The DNA for the CDR3 is TGTGCCAGCTCCCCCGGACTAGCGGGTCCAGAGACCCAGTACTTC.

The chain recombines TRBV18 with TRBJ2-3; D remains ambiguous. The length of the CDR3 is 12 residues. The V end was cut by 5 bases, the J end by 2 bases, with 5 bases between. The germline gives CDR1 KGHSH, CDR2 LQKENI. The CDR3 bases are TGTGCCAGCTCATCCCTCACAGATACGCAGTATTTT. This sequence encodes CASSSLTDTQYF.

The chain is built from TRBV19 and TRBJ1-5, with a possible D match to TRBD1 (5 bases). With 5 bases removed from V and 2 bases from J, the gap between germline ends came to 13 bases. The germline gives CDR1 LNHDA, CDR2 SQIVND (reference sequence). This CDR3 is built from 15 residues. The CDR3 region is CASSQGAVGNQPQHF. DNA of the CDR3: TGTGCCAGTAGTCAGGGCGCGGTGGGCAATCAGCCCCAGCATTTT.

V and J are TRBV12-5 and TRBJ2-3; TRBD2 is a possible D gene (5 bases). V gave up 7 bases and J gave up 1 base, with 9 bases separating them. The length of the CDR3 is 13 residues. Germline CDR1 reads LGHNT; CDR2 reads FRNRAP. The CDR3 DNA sequence: TGTGCTAGTGCTACGCGGGGCACAGATACGCAGTATTTT. Translated, it gives CASATRGTDTQYF.

This chain connects TRBV14 to TRBJ1-4; 8 bases fit TRBD1. The CDR3 has 15 residues. The V segment lost 4 bases and the J segment 3 bases; nucleotides outside the gene matches: 4. CDR1 and CDR2 from the germline V gene are SGHDN and FVKESK. The CDR3 region is CASSPTQGANEKLFF. CDR3 bases: TGTGCCAGCAGCCCGACACAGGGGGCTAATGAAAAACTGTTTTTT. The full variable domain, completed using reference TRBV14 and TRBJ1-4, is EAGVTQFPSHSVIEKGQTVTLRCDPISGHDNLYWYRRVMGKEIKFLLHFVKESKQDESGMPNNRFLAERTGGTYSTLKVQPAELEDSGVYFCASSPTQGANEKLFFGSGTQLSVL.

This clone turned up a few times. CDR3 protein: CASTPSPGQAGNQPQHF. CDR3 bases: TGTGCCAGCACCCCTTCCCCGGGACAGGCGGGGAATCAGCCCCAGCATTTT. This rearrangement joins TRBV27 to TRBJ1-5, with 8 nucleotides matching TRBD1. The CDR3 totals 17 residues. Losses at the gene ends were 7 bases for V and 4 bases for J; bases not matched to a gene: 15. Germline assignment: CDR1 MNHEY and CDR2 SMNVEV (reference sequence).

V gene TRBV27 combines with J gene TRBJ1-2, with D possibly matching TRBD1 (5 bases). The germline gives CDR1 MNHEY, CDR2 SMNVEV (reference sequence). V dropped 1 base and J dropped 3 bases, with 9 bases sitting between them. The CDR3 runs to 14 residues. The CDR3 spells CASSLYPGDYGYTF. The DNA of the CDR3 is TGTGCCAGCAGTTTATATCCGGGGGACTATGGCTACACCTTC.

The rearrangement joins TRBV5-6 to TRBJ2-1; no clear D gene. Germline CDR1 and CDR2: SGHDT and YYEEEE. The CDR3 totals 13 residues. V lost 1 base and J lost 5, with 7 bases in between. CDR3 sequence (DNA): TGTGCCAGCAGCTTGCTCGCTAACAATGAGCAGTTCTTC. Protein: CASSLLANNEQFF.

This chain links TRBV19 with TRBJ1-5; 7 nucleotides line up with TRBD1. The CDR3 is made up of 19 amino acids. Germline assignment: CDR1 LNHDA and CDR2 SQIVND (reference sequence). Trimming took 6 bases from V and 0 from J; bases not matched to a gene: 17. CDR3 region: CASSRETGSRRHSNQPQHF. Written as DNA, the CDR3 is TGTGCCAGTAGCCGAGAGACAGGGTCAAGACGACATAGCAATCAGCCCCAGCATTTT. The whole variable domain, remainder taken from reference TRBV19 and TRBJ1-5, is DGGITQSPKYLFRKEGQNVTLSCEQNLNHDAMYWYRQDPGQGLRLIYYSQIVNDFQKGDIAEGYSVSREKKESFPLTVTSAQKNPTAFYLCASSRETGSRRHSNQPQHFGDGTRLSIL.

The V and J genes are TRBV4-1 and TRBJ2-1, with D perhaps matching TRBD1 (6 bases). The CDR3 sequence is 17 residues long. Deletions cut 4 bases from V and 1 base from J, with 17 bases between. The germline CDR1 and CDR2 sequences are MGHRA and YSYEKL. CDR3 sequence: CASSPSTGFLSYNEQFF. In DNA, the CDR3 is TGCGCCAGCAGCCCTTCGACAGGTTTCCTTTCCTACAATGAGCAGTTCTTC.

CDR3 in amino acids: CASSVSGVSSTIYF. CDR3 bases: TGTGCCAGCAGCGTATCAGGGGTCAGTAGCACCATATATTTT. The rearrangement joins TRBV9 to TRBJ1-3; D might be TRBD1 (6 bases). CDR1 SGDLS and CDR2 YYNGEE come from the germline V gene. Trimming shortened V by 1 base and J by 9 bases, and 14 bases separated the two germline ends. CDR3 length: 14 amino acids.

The V call is TRBV10-3, the J call TRBJ1-6, with TRBD1 matching over 7 bases. The germline V gene encodes CDR1 ENHRY and CDR2 SYGVKD. The CDR3 sequence is 12 residues long. The V gene end was trimmed by 6 bases and the J gene end by 8 bases; junction bases not matched to a gene: 1. In nucleotides, the CDR3 is TGTGCCATCAGAGACAGGGATTCACCCCTCCACTTT. Amino acid sequence: CAIRDRDSPLHF.

With regard to this clone: In the same sample, other DNA sequences code for this CDR3. CDR3 amino acids: CASSLRGNTEAFF. The CDR3 DNA follows: TGTGCCAGCAGCCTCAGGGGGAACACTGAAGCTTTCTTT. The chain links TRBV7-2 to TRBJ1-1; perhaps TRBD1 as D (6 bases). Germline-derived CDR1 and CDR2 are SGHTA and FQGNSA. This CDR3 comprises 13 residues. V shed 5 bases and J shed 1 base, with 8 bases lying between them.

The chain recombines TRBV7-2 with TRBJ2-4; possibly TRBD2 for D (5 bases). Trimming left V 6 bases short and J 9 bases short, with 18 bases between. The germline V gene encodes CDR1 SGHTA and CDR2 FQGNSA. CDR3 length: 14 residues. In nucleotides, the CDR3 is TGTGCCAGCAGTTACAGCGGAGAAGGCGGCATTCAGTACTTC. Translation gives CASSYSGEGGIQYF.

The chain links TRBV2 to TRBJ1-2, with 11 bases fitting TRBD1. The ends lost 4 bases at V and 5 bases at J; junction bases unmatched: 3. The CDR3 is 14 amino acids. Germline values: CDR1 SNHLY, CDR2 FYNNEI. CDR3 sequence (DNA): TGTGCCAGCAGTGGGGGACAGGGGGTTTATGGCTACACCTTC. Translated, it gives CASSGGQGVYGYTF.

This chain links TRBV20-1 with TRBJ2-3; D not certain. The CDR3 has 16 amino acids. CDR1 DFQATT and CDR2 SNEGSKA come from the germline V gene (reference sequence). Trimming shortened V by 3 bases and J by 3 bases, and 19 bases separated the two germline ends. The CDR3 is CSASSISFSRTDTQYF. The DNA for the CDR3 is TGCAGTGCTAGTTCAATTTCGTTTAGTCGGACAGATACGCAGTATTTT.

The chain is built from TRBV2 and TRBJ1-3; tentatively, D is TRBD1 (5 bases). The germline gives CDR1 SNHLY, CDR2 FYNNEI. The CDR3 length is 15 residues. The germline V and J ends were trimmed by 2 bases and 2 bases, with 10 bases remaining between them. As DNA, the CDR3 is TGTGCCAGCAGTGAATTAGGAGGGGCTGGAAACACCATATATTTT. It is translated as CASSELGGAGNTIYF.

This clone occurred a few times. The chain links TRBV5-1 to TRBJ1-1, with unresolved D. This CDR3 is built from 17 residues. Per the germline V gene, CDR1 is SGHRS and CDR2 is YFSETQ. The V gene lost 3 bases and the J gene lost 1 base, with 19 bases spanning the gap. The CDR3 region is CASSSDPFSGWNTEAFF. CDR3 in DNA: TGCGCCAGCAGCTCGGACCCATTTTCGGGATGGAACACTGAAGCTTTCTTT.

This clone is a singleton in its sample. The chain recombines TRBV19 with TRBJ1-5; 9 nucleotides match TRBD1. The CDR3 has 16 amino acids. V gave up 6 bases and J gave up 6 bases; unmatched junction bases: 12. The germline gives CDR1 LNHDA, CDR2 SQIVND (reference sequence). The CDR3 loop reads CASSTSGTGLVQPQHF. The CDR3, as DNA: TGTGCCAGTAGCACTTCCGGGACAGGGCTGGTTCAGCCCCAGCATTTT. The variable domain in full, with the rest retrieved from reference TRBV19 and TRBJ1-5, is DGGITQSPKYLFRKEGQNVTLSCEQNLNHDAMYWYRQDPGQGLRLIYYSQIVNDFQKGDIAEGYSVSREKKESFPLTVTSAQKNPTAFYLCASSTSGTGLVQPQHFGDGTRLSIL.

The chain uses TRBV13 and TRBJ1-5, with 9 positions matching TRBD1. The CDR3 contains 16 residues. The J segment lost 1 base and the V segment lost 3 bases, leaving 4 bases of the junction unmatched. In germline, CDR1 is PRHDT, CDR2 FYEKMQ (reference sequence). The chain's CDR3 is CASSLPTGGSNQPQHF. The CDR3 nucleotides read TGTGCCAGCAGCTTGCCGACAGGGGGGAGCAATCAGCCCCAGCATTTT.

The chain employs TRBV7-9 and TRBJ2-5; D is possibly TRBD2 (5 bases). The germline gives CDR1 SEHNR, CDR2 FQNEAQ (reference sequence). The ends were cut back, 5 bases at V and 5 bases at J, with 12 bases in the middle. This CDR3 spans 13 amino acids. This chain's CDR3 is CASSEGLGETQYF. Here the CDR3 DNA reads TGTGCCAGCAGCGAGGGCTTAGGGGAGACCCAGTACTTC.

The rearrangement joins TRBV7-9 to TRBJ2-1, with D perhaps TRBD2 (5 bases). CDR1 and CDR2 (germline): SEHNR, FQNEAQ (reference sequence). Trimming pared 6 bases from V and 9 bases from J, leaving 15 bases between. CDR3 length equals 13 residues. The chain's CDR3 is CASRNGKGVEQFF. The CDR3 DNA is TGTGCCAGCAGGAACGGGAAGGGAGTTGAGCAGTTCTTC.

This chain connects TRBV10-3 to TRBJ2-5, with 10 bases aligning to TRBD1. The V gene end was trimmed by 7 bases and the J gene end by 5 bases; junction bases not matched to a gene: 7. CDR1 and CDR2 from the germline V gene are ENHRY and SYGVKD. CDR3 length: 14 residues. The CDR3 reads CAITRDRGQETQYF. For the CDR3, the DNA is TGTGCCATCACACGGGACAGGGGCCAGGAGACCCAGTACTTC.